The entry that follows covers one T cell receptor beta chain sequence. Its antigen is undetermined. Compared with germline, one end of the junction differs, possibly owing to a read error. These data are taken from a study of Ad26.COV2.S vaccination and SARS-CoV-2 variants. At the level of the study: A COV1001 Ad26.COV2.S trial-arm participant provided the sample. Once, or twice with 56 days between doses, Ad26.COV2.S was given intramuscularly.

Germline lookup yields CDR1 SGHRS and CDR2 YFSETQ. The CDR3 runs 14 residues. Here immunoSEQ multiplex PCR was the method, and the copy in TCRdb shows in-frame clones only, minus some. The sample has about 680,000 clones; 80% to 90% are singletons. Study results and caveats: Total responses of T cells may have been underestimated by the analyses of TCR breadth and depth.

Treatment specified: approximately 18 received Ad26.COV2.S at low or high dose, single or two shots; about 5 received placebo; per-sample allocation not given. Specimen acquisition occurred on day 63 following the initial vaccine or placebo injection. SARS-CoV-2 spike from the Wuhan strain was encoded by the vaccine, an Ad26 vector. The sequence derives from a person between 18 and 59 years old who received the Ad26.COV2.S COVID-19 vaccine or a placebo. Source: peripheral blood, taken in a trial of Ad26.COV2.S vaccine versus placebo. The chain couples TRBV5-1 to TRBJ2-5; TRBD1 aligns across 7 bases. For the CDR3, the DNA is TGCGCCAGCAGCTTGTCCACAGGGACAGCGGCCCCAAACTTC. Its translation: CASSLSTGTAAPNF.